These T cell receptor beta chains were read from a single sample in a study of response to subunit inactivated influenza vaccine. TCRdb called the RT-PCR reads again in MiXCR, with one record for every CDR3 protein. The top ten hold 13% of the sample, which has 400,000 to 650,000 distinct CDR3 sequences, approximately 7.8% seen once. The sequencing here drew on PBMCs from blood, taken approximately 25 months after vaccination. All receptors come from a man between 50 and 69 years old who received an inactivated influenza vaccine. Both conserved end residues are part of each CDR3. Fields, in order: V gene, clone size, J gene, D gene, CDR3 protein, CDR3 DNA. A D gene is named only where the DNA matches it firmly. Where a row states a size, it is once, few, many or the class of an expanded clone; other rows omit it.

>TRBV20-1|-|TRBJ1-1|TRBD1
CSARVGTGGPNTEAFF
TGCAGTGCTAGAGTGGGGACAGGGGGTCCGAACACTGAAGCTTTCTTT
>TRBV15|many|TRBJ2-3|-
CASGNGDTQYF
TGTGCCTCCGGGAACGGAGATACGCAGTATTTT
>TRBV12-3/TRBV12-4|many|TRBJ1-5|-
CASSLQGDQPQHF
TGTGCCAGCAGTTTACAGGGTGATCAGCCCCAGCATTTT
>TRBV27|few|TRBJ2-1|TRBD1
CASSLSGGVINEQFF
TGTGCCAGCAGTTTATCAGGGGGCGTAATCAATGAGCAGTTCTTC
>TRBV20-1|many|TRBJ1-6|-
CSARTYNSPLHF
TGCAGTGCTAGAACTTATAATTCACCCCTCCACTTT
>TRBV14|many|TRBJ2-3|-
CASSQPFTDTQYF
TGTGCCAGCAGCCAACCCTTCACAGATACGCAGTATTTT
>TRBV18|many|TRBJ1-5|-
CASSPSNQPQHF
TGTGCCAGCTCACCATCTAATCAGCCCCAGCATTTT
>TRBV24-1|-|TRBJ2-7|-
CANCRGEENYEQYF
TGTGCCAACTGCAGGGGCGAAGAAAACTACGAGCAGTACTTC
>TRBV19|few|TRBJ2-7|-
CASSPFTGLYEQYF
TGTGCCAGTAGTCCCTTTACAGGTCTCTACGAGCAGTACTTC
>TRBV30|-|TRBJ1-1|-
CAWSVLATNTEAFF
TGTGCCTGGAGTGTATTGGCTACGAACACTGAAGCTTTCTTT
>TRBV28|-|TRBJ2-5|TRBD1
CASSFLTGQLEETQYF
TGTGCCAGCAGTTTCCTCACGGGACAGCTAGAAGAGACCCAGTACTTC
>TRBV29-1|-|TRBJ2-7|-
CSVKQGSSYEQYF
TGCAGCGTAAAACAGGGAAGCTCCTACGAGCAGTACTTC
>TRBV9|many|TRBJ2-2|-
CASSDLAAIDTGELFF
TGTGCCAGCAGCGACTTAGCAGCTATCGACACCGGGGAGCTGTTTTTT
>TRBV7-9|few|TRBJ1-2|-
CASSGPGTFNYGYTF
TGTGCCAGCAGCGGACCCGGGACATTTAACTATGGCTACACCTTC
>TRBV4-3|many|TRBJ1-2|-
CASSQEEGFAYGYTF
TGCGCCAGCAGCCAAGAAGAAGGGTTCGCCTATGGCTACACCTTC
>TRBV7-3|-|TRBJ2-2|-
CASSRSSEGGELFF
TGTGCCAGCAGCCGCTCTAGCGAGGGCGGGGAGCTGTTTTTT
>TRBV6-1|few|TRBJ1-4|-
CASSEAGREKLFF
TGTGCCAGCAGTGAAGCTGGGAGGGAAAAACTGTTTTTT
>TRBV12-3/TRBV12-4|many|TRBJ2-1|TRBD2
CASSFHRISGSVEQFF
TGTGCCAGCAGTTTTCATCGGATTAGCGGGAGTGTTGAGCAGTTCTTC
>TRBV5-1|many|TRBJ1-4|-
CASSYYAGTNEKLFF
TGCGCCAGCAGCTACTATGCCGGAACTAATGAAAAACTGTTTTTT
>TRBV7-9|many|TRBJ2-1|-
CASSLDYLEMIGQFF
TGTGCCAGCAGCTTAGACTACCTAGAGATGATCGGGCAGTTCTTC
>TRBV7-6|-|TRBJ2-3|-
CASSPRQGTDTQYF
TGTGCCAGCAGCCCAAGACAGGGCACAGATACGCAGTATTTT
>TRBV25-1|few|TRBJ2-7|TRBD1
CASSLTGQGSYEQYF
TGTGCCAGCAGTCTCACCGGACAGGGTTCCTACGAGCAGTACTTC
>TRBV20-1|few|TRBJ1-2|-
CSASRQIYGYTF
TGCAGTGCTAGTCGGCAGATCTATGGCTACACCTTC
>TRBV2|few|TRBJ2-7|-
CASSAPLSYEQYF
TGTGCCAGCAGTGCGCCGCTCTCCTACGAGCAGTACTTC
>TRBV3-1|few|TRBJ2-1|-
CASSQDRRRQFF
TGTGCCAGCAGCCAAGACCGGCGGCGGCAGTTCTTC
>TRBV7-2|few|TRBJ2-2|TRBD2
CASSPKRELGGELFF
TGTGCCAGCAGTCCTAAGCGGGAGCTTGGCGGGGAGCTGTTTTTT
>TRBV5-6|few|TRBJ1-3|TRBD1
CASSSDRGRGNTIYF
TGTGCCAGCAGCTCTGACAGGGGGCGAGGAAACACCATATATTTT
>TRBV6-5|-|TRBJ1-6|-
CASSYLENSPLHF
TGTGCCAGCAGTTACCTGGAAAATTCACCCCTCCACTTT
>TRBV6-2/TRBV6-3|many|TRBJ2-5|-
CASSYVRQQETQYF
TGTGCCAGCAGTTACGTGCGGCAACAAGAGACCCAGTACTTC
>TRBV20-1|many|TRBJ1-3|-
CSASQGSPGNTIYF
TGCAGTGCTAGCCAGGGGAGCCCTGGAAACACCATATATTTT
>TRBV12-3/TRBV12-4|many|TRBJ2-3|TRBD1
CASGRQGGDTQYF
TGTGCCAGCGGAAGACAGGGGGGAGATACGCAGTATTTT
>TRBV5-6|few|TRBJ2-3|-
CASSATLDSTDTQYF
TGTGCCAGCAGCGCAACACTTGACAGCACAGATACGCAGTATTTT
>TRBV5-1|-|TRBJ2-3|-
CASSLAAGGSGTDTQYF
TGCGCCAGCAGCTTGGCCGCTGGAGGGAGTGGCACAGATACGCAGTATTTT
>TRBV7-2|-|TRBJ2-7|TRBD2
CASSLSGSIYEQYF
TGTGCCAGCAGCCTTAGCGGGAGCATCTACGAGCAGTACTTC
>TRBV20-1|-|TRBJ2-5|TRBD1
CSARAGQQETQYF
TGCAGTGCTAGAGCGGGACAGCAAGAGACCCAGTACTTC
>TRBV11-2|few|TRBJ2-7|TRBD1
CASSRRGTGGNEQYF
TGTGCCAGCAGTCGTCGTGGGACAGGGGGCAACGAGCAGTACTTC
>TRBV7-2|-|TRBJ2-7|TRBD1
CASSSRQGAPKQYF
TGTGCCAGCAGCTCCCGACAGGGGGCCCCCAAGCAGTACTTC
>TRBV7-2|many|TRBJ2-7|TRBD2
CASSLERGDYEQYF
TGTGCCAGCAGCTTGGAGCGGGGAGACTACGAGCAGTACTTC